This record covers a single TCR beta chain. The sample belongs to a study of blood T cell repertoires in COVID-19. Per the original methods: Amplified reference gene primers provided the basis for estimating nucleated cell counts. Assay used: immunoSEQ multiplex PCR; TCRdb lists only in-frame clones, some missing. D and trimming come from the DNA, and the V and J calls and clone size come from that table. The data contain around 130,000 clones, roughly 86% of them singletons. The V gene end was trimmed by 1 base and the J gene end by 3 bases; junction bases not matched to a gene: 9. The CDR3 extends over 18 amino acids. Germline V gene lookup returns CDR1 SGHTA and CDR2 FQGNSA.

Source material: peripheral blood. J is TRBJ2-1 and V is TRBV7-2, with 10 bases matching TRBD2. The receptor comes from a woman in her forties or fifties who had recovered from COVID-19. The CDR3 loop is CASSLEARLAGYYNEQFF. The CDR3 DNA reads as TGTGCCAGCAGCTTAGAGGCCCGACTAGCGGGTTACTACAATGAGCAGTTCTTC. Filled out from reference TRBV7-2 and TRBJ2-1, the complete variable domain reads GAGVSQSPSNKVTEKGKDVELRCDPISGHTALYWYRQSLGQGLEFLIYFQGNSAPDKSGLPSDRFSAERTGGSVSTLTIQRTQQEDSAVYLCASSLEARLAGYYNEQFFGPGTRLTVL.